The 18 T cell receptor beta chains below were found in one sample sequenced in a study of memory CD8 T cells in hepatitis C reinfection. Described time point: late/post reinfection, 12 to 24 weeks after detection. TCR sequencing was done directly ex vivo on sorted cells, without expansion in vitro. Libraries were prepared by immunoSEQ multiplex PCR; TCRdb keeps only in-frame clonotypes and omits some of them. The repertoire holds about 50,000 clones, approximately 89% seen once, with 0.72% in the top ten. The specimen sequenced was naive CD8+ T cells sorted from blood. The receptors here all came from a man aged 18 to 35 with hepatitis C virus infection.

This rearrangement joins TRBV9 to TRBJ1-1, with D hard to call. Trimming cost V 0 bases and J 4 bases, with 10 bases left between them. Per germline, CDR1 SGDLS and CDR2 YYNGEE. CDR3 length: 14 residues. Written as DNA, the CDR3 is TGTGCCAGCAGCGTAGGCGGGTTAGGCACTGAAGCTTTCTTT. Protein product: CASSVGGLGTEAFF.

The rearrangement joins TRBV27 to TRBJ2-7; possible D gene TRBD1, 5 bases. V lost 3 bases to trimming and J lost 1 base, with 10 bases between them. This CDR3 is built from 14 residues. Germline V lookup: CDR1 MNHEY, CDR2 SMNVEV (reference sequence). CDR3 sequence (DNA): TGTGCCAGCAGTTTCGCACAGGAGTCCTACGAGCAGTACTTC. This encodes CASSFAQESYEQYF.

The chain joins TRBV27 to TRBJ1-1; D is ambiguous. V lost 6 bases and J 0 bases, leaving 8 bases between the germline ends. The CDR3 has 13 amino acids. The V gene's germline CDR1 is MNHEY and CDR2 SMNVEV (reference sequence). The CDR3 DNA is TGTGCCAGCAGGCAACAGTTGAACACTGAAGCTTTCTTT. The encoded protein is CASRQQLNTEAFF.

This chain links TRBV4-1 with TRBJ2-7, with 7 positions matching TRBD1. The CDR3 has 14 residues. V lost 3 bases, J lost 2 bases, and 4 bases stayed unmatched. The germline gives CDR1 MGHRA, CDR2 YSYEKL. The CDR3 region is CASSHDQGAYEQYV. The CDR3 DNA is TGCGCCAGCAGCCATGACCAGGGGGCCTACGAGCAGTACGTC.

The V gene is TRBV4-1, the J gene TRBJ2-3; 7 bases agree with TRBD2. Per the germline V gene, CDR1 is MGHRA and CDR2 is YSYEKL. The junction had 7 bases not matched to a gene; V was cut back by 4 bases and J by 9 bases. This CDR3 is 13 amino acids long. DNA for the CDR3: TGCGCCAGCAGCCTCCGGCTAGCGGAGACGCAGTATTTT. Protein: CASSLRLAETQYF.

This chain links TRBV6-5 with TRBJ1-1; D possibly corresponds to TRBD1 (5 bases). Per germline, CDR1 MNHEY and CDR2 SVGAGI. CDR3 size: 14 residues. V lost 5 bases to trimming and J lost 1 base, with 11 bases between them. The CDR3 protein is CASSEVGGNTEAFF. As DNA, the CDR3 is TGTGCCAGCAGTGAAGTCGGGGGGAACACTGAAGCTTTCTTT.

V is TRBV5-1 and J is TRBJ2-3; D might be TRBD1 (6 bases). Germline CDR1 SGHRS, CDR2 YFSETQ. The CDR3 runs to 15 residues. With 3 bases removed from V and 8 bases from J, the gap between germline ends came to 19 bases. The CDR3, as DNA: TGCGCCAGCAGCTCCCAGCCAGGGGAAGAGGGTACGCAGTATTTT. It specifies CASSSQPGEEGTQYF.

The chain employs TRBV5-8 and TRBJ1-5, with D tentatively TRBD1 (6 bases). The CDR3 covers 15 residues. V was pared by 2 bases and J by 1 base, with 10 bases between. Germline loops: CDR1 SGHTS, CDR2 YDEGEE. The CDR3 DNA is TGTGCCAGCAGCTTAACCCAGGGGAGCAATCAGCCCCAGCATTTT. Its protein is CASSLTQGSNQPQHF.

The rearrangement joins TRBV27 to TRBJ2-7, with D possibly TRBD2 on 5 matching bases. CDR3 length: 14 residues. V dropped 2 bases and J dropped 0 bases, with 8 bases sitting between them. CDR1 is MNHEY and CDR2 is SMNVEV in the germline V gene (reference sequence). CDR3 DNA: TGTGCCAGCAGTTTAGCGGGTATCTCCTACGAGCAGTACTTC. Amino acids: CASSLAGISYEQYF.

This sequence joins TRBV12-5 and TRBJ1-5, with D possibly being TRBD1 (5 bases). CDR3 length equals 14 residues. V lost 6 bases, J lost 3 bases, and 12 bases lay in between. From germline, CDR1 is LGHNT and CDR2 FRNRAP. CDR3 sequence reads: CASGRTGDNQPQHF. The CDR3, as DNA: TGTGCTAGTGGACGTACAGGCGACAATCAGCCCCAGCATTTT.

This clone was recorded a few times. This chain uses TRBV5-6 with TRBJ2-7; no clear D gene. V gave up 3 bases and J gave up 0 bases, with 4 bases separating them. Germline CDR1 reads SGHDT; CDR2 reads YYEEEE. The CDR3 is 12 residues long. The CDR3 DNA sequence: TGTGCCAGCAGCTGGAGCTCCTACGAGCAGTACTTC. Translation gives CASSWSSYEQYF.

V and J are TRBV5-1 and TRBJ2-1; D perhaps matches TRBD1 (6 bases). The germline V and J ends were trimmed by 2 bases and 5 bases, with 14 bases remaining between them. The CDR3 spans 15 residues. The germline V gene has CDR1 SGHRS and CDR2 YFSETQ. The DNA of the CDR3 is TGCGCCAGCAGCTTAATCGGGACATCTCACAATGAGCAGTTCTTC. As protein: CASSLIGTSHNEQFF.

The genes are TRBV5-4 and TRBJ2-2, with TRBD1 identical over 7 bases. The CDR3 consists of 17 residues. Germline V CDR1 and CDR2: SGHNT, YYREEE (reference sequence). The V and J ends lost 2 bases and 3 bases, in that order; junction bases with no gene match: 10. CDR3 sequence reads: CASSFFTGTGDTGELFF. CDR3 bases: TGTGCCAGCAGCTTCTTCACGGGTACAGGGGACACCGGGGAGCTGTTTTTT.

The chain carries TRBV18 and TRBJ2-2; possibly TRBD1 for D (6 bases). The V and J ends lost 3 bases and 6 bases respectively, with 20 bases between them. Germline assignment: CDR1 KGHSH and CDR2 LQKENI. The CDR3 is 17 amino acids. This chain's CDR3 is CASSPPSDTKGAGELFF. The CDR3 DNA reads TGTGCCAGCTCACCTCCGTCTGACACCAAGGGGGCCGGGGAGCTGTTTTTT.

V gene TRBV6-1 combines with J gene TRBJ2-3, with D possibly TRBD1 on 5 matching bases. The CDR3 is made up of 17 amino acids. V was cut by 2 bases and J by 0 bases, with 15 bases left in between. Germline values: CDR1 MNHNS, CDR2 SASEGT. The CDR3 DNA reads as TGTGCCAGCAGTGAAAGGAACTGGGGCACTAGCACAGATACGCAGTATTTT. Translation: CASSERNWGTSTDTQYF.

The CDR3 nucleotides are TGTGCCAGCAGTCCTGGTGACAGTGCTGGAAACACCATATATTTT. It encodes CASSPGDSAGNTIYF. The chain links TRBV6-5 to TRBJ1-3, with a possible D match to TRBD1 (5 bases). The CDR3 covers 15 residues. Deletions cut 5 bases from V and 2 bases from J, with 13 bases between. Germline V CDR1 and CDR2: MNHEY, SVGAGI.

This sequence joins TRBV15 and TRBJ2-7; the match to TRBD2 covers 9 bases. V lost 0 bases, J lost 5 bases, and 8 bases stayed unmatched. CDR3 size: 16 residues. In germline, CDR1 is LNHNV, CDR2 YYDKDF (reference sequence). The CDR3 protein is CATSRDRAGGPHEQYF. Written as DNA, the CDR3 is TGTGCCACCAGCAGAGATCGGGCGGGAGGGCCGCACGAGCAGTACTTC.

This chain connects TRBV9 to TRBJ2-3, with 9 bases matching TRBD2. From germline, CDR1 is SGDLS and CDR2 YYNGEE. The V gene end was trimmed by 0 bases and the J gene end by 2 bases; junction bases not matched to a gene: 7. This CDR3 contains 17 residues. The CDR3 region has the DNA TGTGCCAGCAGCGTAGAAGCTGGGGGACTAGCCACAGATACGCAGTATTTT. It yields the protein CASSVEAGGLATDTQYF.